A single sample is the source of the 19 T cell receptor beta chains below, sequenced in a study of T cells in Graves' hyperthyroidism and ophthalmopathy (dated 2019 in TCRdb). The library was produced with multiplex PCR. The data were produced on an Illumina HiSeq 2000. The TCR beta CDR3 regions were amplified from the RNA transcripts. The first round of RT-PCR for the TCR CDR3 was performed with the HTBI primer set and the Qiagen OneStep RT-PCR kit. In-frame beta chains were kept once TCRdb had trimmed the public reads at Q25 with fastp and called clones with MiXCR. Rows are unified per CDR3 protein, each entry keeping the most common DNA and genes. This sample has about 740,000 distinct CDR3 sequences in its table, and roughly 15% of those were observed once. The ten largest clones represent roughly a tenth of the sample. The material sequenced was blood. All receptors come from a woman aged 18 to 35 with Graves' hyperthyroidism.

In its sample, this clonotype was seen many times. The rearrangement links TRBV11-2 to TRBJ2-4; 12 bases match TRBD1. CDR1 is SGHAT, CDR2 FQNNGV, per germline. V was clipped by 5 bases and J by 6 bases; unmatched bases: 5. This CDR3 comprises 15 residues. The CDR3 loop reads CASSLGTGGANIQYF. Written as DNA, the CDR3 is TGTGCCAGCAGCCTCGGGACAGGGGGCGCAAACATTCAGTACTTC.

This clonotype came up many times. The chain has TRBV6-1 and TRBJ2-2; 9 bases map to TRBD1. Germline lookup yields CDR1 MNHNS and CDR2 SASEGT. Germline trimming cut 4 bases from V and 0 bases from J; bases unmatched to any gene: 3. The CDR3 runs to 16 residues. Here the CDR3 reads CASSGWTGANTGELFF. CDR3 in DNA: TGTGCCAGCAGTGGGTGGACAGGGGCGAACACCGGGGAGCTGTTTTTT.

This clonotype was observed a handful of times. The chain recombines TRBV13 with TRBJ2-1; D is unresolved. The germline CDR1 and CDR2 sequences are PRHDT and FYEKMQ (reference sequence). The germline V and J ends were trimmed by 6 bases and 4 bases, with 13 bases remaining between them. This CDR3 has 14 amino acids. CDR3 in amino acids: CASSHQLRYNEQFF. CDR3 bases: TGTGCCAGCAGTCACCAACTAAGGTACAATGAGCAGTTCTTC.

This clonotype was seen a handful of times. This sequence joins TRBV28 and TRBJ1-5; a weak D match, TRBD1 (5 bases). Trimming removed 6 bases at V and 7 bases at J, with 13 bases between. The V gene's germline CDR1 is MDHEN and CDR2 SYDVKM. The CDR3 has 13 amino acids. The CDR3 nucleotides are TGTGCCAGCAGGAGGGGTGGGTCCCAGCCCCAGCATTTT. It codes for CASRRGGSQPQHF.

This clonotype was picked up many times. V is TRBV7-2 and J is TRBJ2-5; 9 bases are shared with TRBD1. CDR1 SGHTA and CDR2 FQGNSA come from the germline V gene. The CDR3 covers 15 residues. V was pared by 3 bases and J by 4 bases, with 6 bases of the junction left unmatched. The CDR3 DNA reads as TGTGCCAGCAGCTTTACAGGGGGCGCGGGAGAGACCCAGTACTTC. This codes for CASSFTGGAGETQYF.

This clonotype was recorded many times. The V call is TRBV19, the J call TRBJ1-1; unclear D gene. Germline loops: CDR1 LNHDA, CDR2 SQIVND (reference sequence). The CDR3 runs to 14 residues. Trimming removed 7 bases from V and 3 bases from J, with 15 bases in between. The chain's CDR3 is CASTPGRDDTEAFF. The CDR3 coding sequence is TGTGCCAGTACCCCGGGGAGGGATGACACTGAAGCTTTCTTT.

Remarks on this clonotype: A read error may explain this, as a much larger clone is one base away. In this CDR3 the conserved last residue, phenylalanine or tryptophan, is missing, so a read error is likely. CDR3 sequence: CASSQGGKAEETQYL. Written as DNA, the CDR3 is TGTGCCAGCAGCCAAGGGGGGAAAGCGGAAGAGACCCAGTACTTA. V is TRBV14 and J is TRBJ2-5; D might be TRBD1 or TRBD2, each matching 5 bases. The CDR3 is 15 amino acids. V lost 1 base, J lost 3 bases, and 12 bases lay in between. The germline V gene has CDR1 SGHDN and CDR2 FVKESK.

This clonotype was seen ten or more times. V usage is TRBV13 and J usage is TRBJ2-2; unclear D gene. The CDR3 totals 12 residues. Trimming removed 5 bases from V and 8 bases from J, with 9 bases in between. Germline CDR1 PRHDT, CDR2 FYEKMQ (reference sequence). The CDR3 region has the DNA TGTGCCAGCAGCCCCGCCGCGGGGGAGCTGTTTTTT. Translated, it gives CASSPAAGELFF.

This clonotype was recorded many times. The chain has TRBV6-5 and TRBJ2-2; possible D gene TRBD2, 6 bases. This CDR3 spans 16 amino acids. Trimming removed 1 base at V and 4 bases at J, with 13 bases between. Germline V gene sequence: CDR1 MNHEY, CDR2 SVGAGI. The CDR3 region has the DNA TGTGCCAGCAGTTACTTTGGACGGGAGCCCACCGGGGAGCTGTTTTTT. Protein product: CASSYFGREPTGELFF.

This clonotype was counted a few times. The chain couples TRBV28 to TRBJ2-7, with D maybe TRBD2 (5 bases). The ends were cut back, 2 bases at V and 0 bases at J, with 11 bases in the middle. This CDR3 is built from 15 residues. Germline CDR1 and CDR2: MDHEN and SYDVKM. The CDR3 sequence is CASSLRTSSSYEQYF. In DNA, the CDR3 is TGTGCCAGCAGTTTACGGACTTCCAGCTCCTACGAGCAGTACTTC.

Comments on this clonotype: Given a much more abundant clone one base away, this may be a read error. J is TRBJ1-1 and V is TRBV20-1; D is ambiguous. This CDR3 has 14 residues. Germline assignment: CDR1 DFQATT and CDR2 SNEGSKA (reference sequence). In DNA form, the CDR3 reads TGCAGTGCTAGAGATCCGTCCCTTCCAGGTGAAGCTTCCTTT. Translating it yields CSARDPSLPGEASF.

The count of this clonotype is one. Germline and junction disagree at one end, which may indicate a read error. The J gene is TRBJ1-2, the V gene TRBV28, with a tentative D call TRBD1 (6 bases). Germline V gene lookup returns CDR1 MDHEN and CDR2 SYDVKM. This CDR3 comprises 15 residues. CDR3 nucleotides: TGTGCCAGCGGTTTAGTCCCGGGGGCGCAAAGTGGCTACACCTTC. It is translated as CASGLVPGAQSGYTF.

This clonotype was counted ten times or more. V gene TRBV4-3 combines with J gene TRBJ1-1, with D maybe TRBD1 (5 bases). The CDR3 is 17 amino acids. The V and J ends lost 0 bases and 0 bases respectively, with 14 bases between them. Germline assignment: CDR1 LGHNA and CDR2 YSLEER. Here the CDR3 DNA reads TGCGCCAGCAGCCAAGATTTCAGGGAGGCTATGAACACTGAAGCTTTCTTT. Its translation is CASSQDFREAMNTEAFF.

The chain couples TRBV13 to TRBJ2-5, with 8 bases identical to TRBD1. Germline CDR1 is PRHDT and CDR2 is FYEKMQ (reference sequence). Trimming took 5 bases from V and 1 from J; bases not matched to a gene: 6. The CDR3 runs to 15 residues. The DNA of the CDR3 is TGTGCCAGCAGCCAGGACAGGGTAACCCAAGAGACCCAGTACTTC. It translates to CASSQDRVTQETQYF.

DNA of the CDR3: TGTGCCAGCAGCCGCTTGGGCGGGAGGGACAATGAGCAGTTCTTC. The encoded protein is CASSRLGGRDNEQFF. J is TRBJ2-1 and V is TRBV11-2, with TRBD2 matching over 9 bases. Germline V CDR1 and CDR2: SGHAT, FQNNGV. This CDR3 spans 15 amino acids. Trimming removed 5 bases from V and 5 bases from J; junction bases left unmatched: 7.

Here the CDR3 reads CATSKRPDTGELFF. CDR3 DNA sequence: TGTGCCACCAGCAAGAGACCGGACACCGGGGAGCTGTTTTTT. The chain joins TRBV15 to TRBJ2-2; D not certain. The V end was cut by 4 bases, the J end by 3 bases, with 9 bases between. The CDR3 loop spans 14 amino acids. Germline-derived CDR1 and CDR2 are LNHNV and YYDKDF (reference sequence).

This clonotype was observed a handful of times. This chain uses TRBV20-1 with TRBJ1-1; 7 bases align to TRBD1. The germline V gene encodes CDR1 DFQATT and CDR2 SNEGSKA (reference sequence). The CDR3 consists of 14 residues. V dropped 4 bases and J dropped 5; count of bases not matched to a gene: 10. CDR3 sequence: CSATDRAVVTEAFF. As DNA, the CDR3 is TGCAGTGCTACCGACAGGGCGGTAGTAACTGAAGCTTTCTTT.

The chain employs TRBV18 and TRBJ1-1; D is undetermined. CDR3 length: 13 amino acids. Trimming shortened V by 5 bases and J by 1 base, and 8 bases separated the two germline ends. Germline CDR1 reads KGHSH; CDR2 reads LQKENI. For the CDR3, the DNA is TGTGCCAGCTCAACCAACGCGAACACTGAAGCTTTCTTT. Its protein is CASSTNANTEAFF. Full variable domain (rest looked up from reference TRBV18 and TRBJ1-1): NAGVMQNPRHLVRRRGQEARLRCSPMKGHSHVYWYRQLPEEGLKFMVYLQKENIIDESGMPKERFSAEFPKEGPSILRIQQVVRGDSAAYFCASSTNANTEAFFGQGTRLTVV.

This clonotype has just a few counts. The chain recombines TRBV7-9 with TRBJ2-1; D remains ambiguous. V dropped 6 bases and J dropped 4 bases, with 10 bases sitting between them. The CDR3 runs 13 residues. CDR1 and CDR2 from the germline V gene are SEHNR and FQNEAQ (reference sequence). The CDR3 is CASSAGRYNEQFF. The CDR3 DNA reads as TGTGCCAGCAGTGCCGGGCGGTACAATGAGCAGTTCTTC. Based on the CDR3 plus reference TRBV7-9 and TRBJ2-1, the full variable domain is DTGVSQNPRHKITKRGQNVTFRCDPISEHNRLYWYRQTLGQGPEFLTYFQNEAQLEKSRLLSDRFSAERPKGSFSTLEIQRTEQGDSAMYLCASSAGRYNEQFFGPGTRLTVL.